The source of this T cell receptor (beta chain) is a study of T-cell reconstitution after alpha-beta-depleted transplantation in children. Unique molecular identifiers were incorporated when the TCRbeta library was constructed. In TCRdb, the PCR reads were re-called with MiXCR into one record per CDR3 protein. The sample consists of about 17,000 distinct CDR3 sequences, over 5% of them appearing once. This clonotype occurred a few times. The germline V gene encodes CDR1 WNHNN and CDR2 SYGVQD (reference sequence). The ends were cut back, 0 bases at V and 3 bases at J, with 8 bases in the middle. The CDR3 runs to 15 residues.

The clonotype was recovered from a boy aged 5-17 years with acute lymphoblastic leukemia, due to receive a stem cell transplant. This chain uses TRBV10-1 with TRBJ2-2; D possibly corresponds to TRBD2 (5 bases). The sequenced sample was PBMCs, obtained before TCRalphabeta/CD19-depleted stem cell transplant. The CDR3 region has the DNA TGCGCCAGCAGTGAGTCTTTGAGGGACACCGGGGAGCTGTTTTTT. Residues: CASSESLRDTGELFF.